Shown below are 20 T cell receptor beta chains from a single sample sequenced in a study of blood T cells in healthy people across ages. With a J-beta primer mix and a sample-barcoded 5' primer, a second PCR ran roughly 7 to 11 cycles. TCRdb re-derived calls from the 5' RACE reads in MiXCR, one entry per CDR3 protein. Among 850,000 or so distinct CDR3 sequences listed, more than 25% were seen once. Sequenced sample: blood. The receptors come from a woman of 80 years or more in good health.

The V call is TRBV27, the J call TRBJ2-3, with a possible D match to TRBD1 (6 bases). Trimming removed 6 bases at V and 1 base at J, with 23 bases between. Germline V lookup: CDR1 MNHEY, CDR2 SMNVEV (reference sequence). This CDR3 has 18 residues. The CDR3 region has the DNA TGTGCCAGCAGCCCCGGGGACAACATAATCTTAGGCACAGATACGCAGTATTTT. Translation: CASSPGDNIILGTDTQYF.

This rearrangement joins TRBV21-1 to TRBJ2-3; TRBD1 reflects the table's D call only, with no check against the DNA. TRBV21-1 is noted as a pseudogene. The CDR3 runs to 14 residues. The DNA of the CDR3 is TGTGCCAGCAGCAGCCGACAGGGGAATGATACGCAGTATTTT. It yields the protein CASSSRQGNDTQYF.

CDR3 DNA: TGTGCCAGCGGGGGAGACAGATATCTTCAGCCCCAGCATTTT. The encoded protein is CASGGDRYLQPQHF. This chain links TRBV27 with TRBJ1-5; D may be TRBD1 (5 bases). V shed 8 bases and J shed 6 bases, with 17 bases lying between them. The CDR3 extends over 14 amino acids. CDR1 is MNHEY and CDR2 is SMNVEV in the germline V gene (reference sequence).

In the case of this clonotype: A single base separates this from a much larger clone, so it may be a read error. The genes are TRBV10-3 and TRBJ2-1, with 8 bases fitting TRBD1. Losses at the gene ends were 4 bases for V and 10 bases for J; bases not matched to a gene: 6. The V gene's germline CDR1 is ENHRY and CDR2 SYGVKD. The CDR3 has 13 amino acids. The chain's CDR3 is CAISVPGGDEQFF. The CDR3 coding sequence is TGTGCCATCAGTGTCCCAGGGGGCGACGAGCAGTTCTTC.

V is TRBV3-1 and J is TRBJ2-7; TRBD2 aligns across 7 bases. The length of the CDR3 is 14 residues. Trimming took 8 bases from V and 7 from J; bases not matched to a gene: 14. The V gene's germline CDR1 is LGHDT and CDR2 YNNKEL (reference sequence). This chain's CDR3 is CASRTGGSRNEQYF. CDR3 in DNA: TGTGCCAGCCGGACGGGGGGAAGTAGGAATGAGCAGTACTTC.

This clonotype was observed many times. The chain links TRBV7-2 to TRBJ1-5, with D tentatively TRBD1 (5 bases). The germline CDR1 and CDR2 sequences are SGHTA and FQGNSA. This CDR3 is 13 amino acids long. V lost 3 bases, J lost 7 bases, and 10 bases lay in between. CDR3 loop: CASSFRVGQPQHF. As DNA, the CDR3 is TGTGCCAGCAGCTTCAGGGTGGGGCAGCCCCAGCATTTT.

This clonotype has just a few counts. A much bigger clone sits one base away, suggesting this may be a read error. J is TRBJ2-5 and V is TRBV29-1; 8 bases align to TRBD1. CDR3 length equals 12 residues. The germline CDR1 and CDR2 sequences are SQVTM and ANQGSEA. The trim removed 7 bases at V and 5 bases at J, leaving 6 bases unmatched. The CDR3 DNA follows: TGCAGCGGTGGACAGGGTGGCGAGACCCAGTACTTC. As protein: CSGGQGGETQYF. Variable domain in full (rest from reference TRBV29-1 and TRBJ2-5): SAVISQKPSRDICQRGTSLTIQCQVDSQVTMMFWYRQQPGQSLTLIATANQGSEATYESGFVIDKFPISRPNLTFSTLTVSNMSPEDSSIYLCSGGQGGETQYFGPGTRLLVL.

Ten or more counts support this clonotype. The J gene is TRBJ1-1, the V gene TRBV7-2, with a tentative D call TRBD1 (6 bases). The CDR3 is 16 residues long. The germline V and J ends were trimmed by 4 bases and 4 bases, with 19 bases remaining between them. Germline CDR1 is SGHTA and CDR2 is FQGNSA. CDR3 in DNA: TGTGCCAGCAGCTCGGAAACAGGGCTCCCTCTCACTGAAGCTTTCTTT. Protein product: CASSSETGLPLTEAFF.

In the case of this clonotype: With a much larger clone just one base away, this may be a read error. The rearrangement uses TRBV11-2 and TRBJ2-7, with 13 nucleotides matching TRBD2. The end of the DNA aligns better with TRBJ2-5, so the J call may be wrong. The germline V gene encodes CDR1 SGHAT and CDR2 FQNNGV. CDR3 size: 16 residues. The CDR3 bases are TGTACCAGCAGCTTAGGAAGGACTAGCGGGGGAGAGACCCAGTACTTC. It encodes CTSSLGRTSGGETQYF.

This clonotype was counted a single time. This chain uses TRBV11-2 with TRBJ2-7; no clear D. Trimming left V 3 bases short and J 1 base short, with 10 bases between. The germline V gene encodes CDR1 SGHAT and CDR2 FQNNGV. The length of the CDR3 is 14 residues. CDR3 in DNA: TGTGCCAGCAGCTTTGAGCCCGCATCCTACGAGCAGTACTTC. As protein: CASSFEPASYEQYF.

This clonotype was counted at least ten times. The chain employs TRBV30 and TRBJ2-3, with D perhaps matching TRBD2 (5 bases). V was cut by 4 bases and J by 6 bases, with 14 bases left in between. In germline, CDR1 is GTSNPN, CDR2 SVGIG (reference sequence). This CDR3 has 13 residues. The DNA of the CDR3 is TGTGCCTGGAATGTGGCGCGGGCGGATACGCAGTATTTT. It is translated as CAWNVARADTQYF.

The CDR3 coding sequence is TGTGCCAGCAGCTTAACGCGGGAGGGAAATGAGCAGTTCTTC. Translated, it gives CASSLTREGNEQFF. This chain connects TRBV13 to TRBJ2-1, with TRBD2 identical over 9 bases. V gave up 2 bases and J gave up 7 bases; unmatched junction bases: 3. Germline-derived CDR1 and CDR2 are PRHDT and FYEKMQ (reference sequence). There are 14 residues in the CDR3. Based on the CDR3 plus reference TRBV13 and TRBJ2-1, the full variable domain is AAGVIQSPRHLIKEKRETATLKCYPIPRHDTVYWYQQGPGQDPQFLISFYEKMQSDKGSIPDRFSAQQFSDYHSELNMSSLELGDSALYFCASSLTREGNEQFFGPGTRLTVL.

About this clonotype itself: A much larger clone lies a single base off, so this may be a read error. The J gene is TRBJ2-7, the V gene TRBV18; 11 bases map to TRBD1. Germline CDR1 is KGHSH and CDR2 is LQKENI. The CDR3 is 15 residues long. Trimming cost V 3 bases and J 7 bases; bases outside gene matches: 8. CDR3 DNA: TGTGCCAGCTCACCCGAGGGACAGGGGGTTAATGAGCAGTACTTC. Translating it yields CASSPEGQGVNEQYF.

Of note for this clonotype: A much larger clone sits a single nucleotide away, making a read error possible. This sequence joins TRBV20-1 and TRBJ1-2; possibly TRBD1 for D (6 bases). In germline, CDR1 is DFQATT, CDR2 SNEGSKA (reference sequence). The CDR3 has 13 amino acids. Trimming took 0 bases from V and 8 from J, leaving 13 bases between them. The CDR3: CSAREPGERGYTF. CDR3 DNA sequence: TGCAGTGCTAGAGAGCCAGGGGAAAGAGGCTACACCTTC.

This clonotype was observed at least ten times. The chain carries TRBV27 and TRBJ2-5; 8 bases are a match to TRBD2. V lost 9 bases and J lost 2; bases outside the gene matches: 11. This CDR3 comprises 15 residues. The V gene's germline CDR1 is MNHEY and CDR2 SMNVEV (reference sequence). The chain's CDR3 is CARIVGVAGQETQYF. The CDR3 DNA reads TGTGCCAGGATCGTCGGGGTAGCGGGACAAGAGACCCAGTACTTC.

The chain's CDR3 is CSACKRRGNTEAFF. CDR3 nucleotides: TGCAGTGCTTGTAAGCGTCGGGGGAACACTGAAGCTTTCTTT. The chain combines TRBV20-1 with TRBJ1-1; the D is unclear. Per the germline V gene, CDR1 is DFQATT and CDR2 is SNEGSKA (reference sequence). Trimming removed 5 bases from V and 1 base from J, with 14 bases in between. The CDR3 totals 14 residues.

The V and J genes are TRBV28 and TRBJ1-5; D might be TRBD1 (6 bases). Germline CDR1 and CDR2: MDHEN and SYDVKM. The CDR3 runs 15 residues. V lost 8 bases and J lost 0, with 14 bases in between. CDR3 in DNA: TGTGCCAGCCTCCGGGACACATTTAGCAATCAGCCCCAGCATTTT. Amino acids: CASLRDTFSNQPQHF.

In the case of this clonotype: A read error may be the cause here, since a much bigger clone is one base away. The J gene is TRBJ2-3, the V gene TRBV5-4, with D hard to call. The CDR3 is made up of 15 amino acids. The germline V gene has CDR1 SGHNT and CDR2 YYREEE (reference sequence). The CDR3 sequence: CAISLSSASTDTQYF. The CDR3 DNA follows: TGTGCCATCAGCTTGAGTAGTGCTAGCACAGATACGCAGTATTTT.

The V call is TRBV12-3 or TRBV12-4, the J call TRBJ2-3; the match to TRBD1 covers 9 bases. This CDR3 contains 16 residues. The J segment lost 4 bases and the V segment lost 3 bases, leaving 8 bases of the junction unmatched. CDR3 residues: CASSFPGQGYADTQYF. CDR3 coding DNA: TGTGCCAGCAGTTTCCCAGGACAGGGGTACGCAGATACGCAGTATTTT.

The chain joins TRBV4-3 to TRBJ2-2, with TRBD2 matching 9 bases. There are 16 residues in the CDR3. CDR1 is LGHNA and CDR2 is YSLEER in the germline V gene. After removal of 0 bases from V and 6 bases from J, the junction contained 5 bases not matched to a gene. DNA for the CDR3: TGCGCCAGCAGCCAAGAGCGGGGGGGCAAATCCGGGGAGCTGTTTTTT. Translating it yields CASSQERGGKSGELFF.